One sample yielded the 23 T cell receptor beta chains listed below, sequenced in a study of somatic mutations in cytotoxic T cells in rheumatoid arthritis. TCRdb keeps only in-frame clones here, not all; method: immunoSEQ multiplex PCR. The table records tens of thousands of clones, around 83% of them present only once. Sequences were obtained from CD8+ T cells sorted from blood. The receptors here all came from an adult with rheumatoid arthritis.

The V call is TRBV7-6, the J call TRBJ1-4; a weak D match, TRBD1 (6 bases). CDR1 and CDR2 (germline): SGHVS, FNYEAQ. The CDR3 extends over 15 amino acids. V was shortened by 6 bases and J by 8 bases, with 19 bases between the two germline ends. CDR3 loop: CASRSGQSSREKLFF. The CDR3 DNA reads TGTGCCAGCAGATCAGGACAGTCTTCGAGGGAAAAACTGTTTTTT. Supplemented by reference TRBV7-6 and TRBJ1-4, the full variable domain reads GAGVSQSPRYKVTKRGQDVALRCDPISGHVSLYWYRQALGQGPEFLTYFNYEAQQDKSGLPNDRFSAERPEGSISTLTIQRTEQRDSAMYRCASRSGQSSREKLFFGSGTQLSVL.

In this sample, this clone turned up once. This chain joins TRBV28 and TRBJ2-1; D is unclear. The germline V gene has CDR1 MDHEN and CDR2 SYDVKM. This CDR3 is built from 13 residues. V shed 3 bases and J shed 5 bases, with 8 bases lying between them. CDR3 loop: CASSFVRNNEQFF. DNA for the CDR3: TGTGCCAGCAGTTTTGTTCGGAACAATGAGCAGTTCTTC.

The chain carries TRBV19 and TRBJ2-1; D possibly matches TRBD1 or TRBD2 (6 bases each). V shed 1 base and J shed 7 bases, with 11 bases lying between them. Germline V CDR1 and CDR2: LNHDA, SQIVND (reference sequence). This CDR3 has 14 residues. CDR3 nucleotides: TGTGCCAGTAGTATAGCGGGGGCCGGGAATGAGCAGTTCTTC. This sequence encodes CASSIAGAGNEQFF.

The chain carries TRBV29-1 and TRBJ1-2; D is perhaps TRBD1 (5 bases). This CDR3 region has 15 residues. Germline-derived CDR1 and CDR2 are SQVTM and ANQGSEA. The germline V and J ends were trimmed by 0 bases and 5 bases, with 16 bases remaining between them. The CDR3, as DNA: TGCAGCGTTGAAGATTCTTGGGGGTTGGGTTATGGCTACACCTTC. It yields the protein CSVEDSWGLGYGYTF. Using reference TRBV29-1 and TRBJ1-2 for the parts outside the CDR3, the full variable domain is SAVISQKPSRDICQRGTSLTIQCQVDSQVTMMFWYRQQPGQSLTLIATANQGSEATYESGFVIDKFPISRPNLTFSTLTVSNMSPEDSSIYLCSVEDSWGLGYGYTFGSGTRLTVV.

The gene calls are TRBV2 and TRBJ1-2; the D is unclear. V was shortened by 6 bases and J by 8 bases, with 10 bases between the two germline ends. Germline lookup yields CDR1 SNHLY and CDR2 FYNNEI. This CDR3 comprises 11 residues. The CDR3 DNA reads as TGTGCCAGCAGAGGTAGTAGGGGCTACACCTTC. It yields the protein CASRGSRGYTF.

The genes are TRBV7-3 and TRBJ2-3; either TRBD1 or TRBD2 may fit D (5 bases each). The V end was cut by 6 bases, the J end by 6 bases, with 19 bases between. The CDR3 sequence is 15 residues long. Germline CDR1 reads SGHTA; CDR2 reads FQGTGA. The DNA of the CDR3 is TGTGCCAGCAGTGTGACTGGGGGTTGGCCCGATACGCAGTATTTT. This translates into CASSVTGGWPDTQYF.

The V gene is TRBV28, the J gene TRBJ1-2, with D unresolved. Germline V CDR1 and CDR2: MDHEN, SYDVKM. The CDR3 contains 13 residues. The germline V and J ends were trimmed by 3 bases and 4 bases, with 9 bases remaining between them. CDR3 sequence (DNA): TGTGCCAGCAGTTTTGTGGTGGGCTATGGCTACACCTTC. As protein: CASSFVVGYGYTF.

The CDR3 spells CASSGSEAFF. Written as DNA, the CDR3 is TGTGCCAGCAGCGGGAGTGAAGCTTTCTTT. The rearrangement links TRBV2 to TRBJ1-1; D not resolved. Germline loops: CDR1 SNHLY, CDR2 FYNNEI. CDR3 length: 10 amino acids. V was cut by 6 bases and J by 7 bases, with 6 bases left in between.

CDR3 coding DNA: TGTGCCAGCAGCTCACAGGTCGCCTGGGGCTACACCTTC. Its protein product is CASSSQVAWGYTF. V usage is TRBV9 and J usage is TRBJ1-2; the D gene is possibly TRBD1 (5 bases). The CDR3 length is 13 residues. V was shortened by 4 bases and J by 8 bases, with 15 bases between the two germline ends. CDR1 and CDR2 from the germline V gene are SGDLS and YYNGEE.

In this sample, this clone turned up once. The chain links TRBV7-6 to TRBJ1-5, with unresolved D. CDR1 is SGHVS, CDR2 FNYEAQ, per germline. Trimming removed 1 base at V and 6 bases at J, with 7 bases between. The CDR3 consists of 13 residues. In nucleotides, the CDR3 is TGTGCCAGCAGCTTAGGGGAAGGTCAGCCCCAGCATTTT. This gives the protein CASSLGEGQPQHF. Supplemented by reference TRBV7-6 and TRBJ1-5, the full variable domain reads GAGVSQSPRYKVTKRGQDVALRCDPISGHVSLYWYRQALGQGPEFLTYFNYEAQQDKSGLPNDRFSAERPEGSISTLTIQRTEQRDSAMYRCASSLGEGQPQHFGDGTRLSIL.

This chain uses TRBV27 with TRBJ1-3; a weak D match, TRBD1 (6 bases). Trimming stripped 5 bases from V and 9 bases from J, with 20 bases between. The V gene's germline CDR1 is MNHEY and CDR2 SMNVEV (reference sequence). This CDR3 is built from 15 residues. The CDR3 bases are TGTGCCAGCAGTCCAGGAAGTGGGACATTCGGCACCATATATTTT. It yields the protein CASSPGSGTFGTIYF.

The gene calls are TRBV28 and TRBJ2-2, with 14 positions matching TRBD2. V lost 6 bases to trimming and J lost 1 base; unmatched junction nucleotides: 1. From germline, CDR1 is MDHEN and CDR2 SYDVKM. The CDR3 has 16 residues. CDR3 sequence (DNA): TGTGCCAGCAGAGGACTAGCGGGGGGGAACACCGGGGAGCTGTTTTTT. This encodes CASRGLAGGNTGELFF.

This chain links TRBV28 with TRBJ2-1; TRBD1 agrees at 7 bases. This CDR3 is built from 16 residues. Germline loops: CDR1 MDHEN, CDR2 SYDVKM. V lost 6 bases, J lost 0 bases, and 8 bases stayed unmatched. CDR3 residues: CASSRTGRSSYNEQFF. DNA of the CDR3: TGTGCCAGCAGCCGGACAGGCCGAAGCTCCTACAATGAGCAGTTCTTC.

The rearrangement uses TRBV4-2 and TRBJ2-2; possibly TRBD1 or TRBD2 for D (6 bases each). The length of the CDR3 is 15 residues. CDR1 is LGHNA and CDR2 is YNFKEQ in the germline V gene. Trimming shortened V by 1 base and J by 5 bases, and 11 bases separated the two germline ends. CDR3 in DNA: TGTGCCAGCAGCCAAGTCGAGGGGGGTACCGGGGAGCTGTTTTTT. Its protein product is CASSQVEGGTGELFF.

The rearrangement uses TRBV5-1 and TRBJ1-1; no clear D gene. V dropped 4 bases and J dropped 6 bases, with 22 bases sitting between them. Germline CDR1 is SGHRS and CDR2 is YFSETQ. This CDR3 has 16 amino acids. CDR3 nucleotides: TGCGCCAGCAGCCCGAACCGGGATAGGAGCCTCGCTGAAGCTTTCTTT. Residues: CASSPNRDRSLAEAFF.

V usage is TRBV28 and J usage is TRBJ2-2; 9 nucleotides align to TRBD2. The CDR3 extends over 16 amino acids. V lost 3 bases and J lost 4; bases outside the gene matches: 6. CDR1 MDHEN and CDR2 SYDVKM come from the germline V gene. DNA for the CDR3: TGTGCCAGCAGTTTTGTGCGGGAGGGCTCCACCGGGGAGCTGTTTTTT. It is translated as CASSFVREGSTGELFF.

V is TRBV28 and J is TRBJ1-2; D unclear. Germline values: CDR1 MDHEN, CDR2 SYDVKM. CDR3 length: 15 residues. V was shortened by 5 bases and J by 8 bases, with 21 bases between the two germline ends. The CDR3 bases are TGTGCCAGCAGTCCGCCACAGATCCTCCCCTGGGGCTACACCTTC. This encodes CASSPPQILPWGYTF.

The rearrangement links TRBV7-3 to TRBJ2-2; D is uncertain. Germline CDR1 SGHTA, CDR2 FQGTGA. The V and J ends lost 5 bases and 4 bases respectively, with 8 bases between them. CDR3 size: 13 residues. The CDR3 DNA follows: TGTGCCAGCAGCCAAGTGGGCACCGGGGAGCTGTTTTTT. The encoded protein is CASSQVGTGELFF.

This sequence joins TRBV2 and TRBJ1-1; D gene ambiguous. Trimming cost V 11 bases and J 9 bases, with 16 bases left between them. The CDR3 spans 11 residues. The germline gives CDR1 SNHLY, CDR2 FYNNEI. This CDR3 is CASDAGLKAFF. In DNA, the CDR3 is TGTGCCTCGGACGCCGGGTTAAAAGCTTTCTTT.

This CDR3 reads CASHPGLAGPNTGELFF. The CDR3 bases are TGCGCCTCCCACCCGGGACTAGCGGGCCCAAACACCGGGGAGCTGTTTTTT. The rearrangement uses TRBV10-2 and TRBJ2-2; 12 positions match TRBD2. The V and J ends lost 11 bases and 2 bases, in that order; junction bases with no gene match: 12. Germline lookup yields CDR1 WSHSY and CDR2 SAAADI. This CDR3 contains 17 residues.

The chain is built from TRBV10-3 and TRBJ2-5; TRBD1 matches at 8 bases. The V gene's germline CDR1 is ENHRY and CDR2 SYGVKD. There are 15 residues in the CDR3. The V segment lost 8 bases and the J segment 4 bases; nucleotides outside the gene matches: 12. CDR3 loop: CAISEEQGVGETQYF. For the CDR3, the DNA is TGTGCCATCTCTGAGGAACAGGGGGTAGGAGAGACCCAGTACTTC.

The chain combines TRBV6-1 with TRBJ1-4; D gene ambiguous. The length of the CDR3 is 12 residues. Trimming left V 6 bases short and J 3 bases short, with 5 bases between. Germline CDR1 MNHNS, CDR2 SASEGT. The CDR3 spells CASRSPNEKLFF. The CDR3 bases are TGTGCCAGCAGGTCCCCTAATGAAAAACTGTTTTTT.

CDR3 in amino acids: CASSLRPRGESYEQYF. CDR3 nucleotides: TGTGCCAGCAGTTTAAGACCCAGGGGAGAATCCTACGAGCAGTACTTC. J is TRBJ2-7 and V is TRBV27, with D possibly matching TRBD1 (6 bases). Per the germline V gene, CDR1 is MNHEY and CDR2 is SMNVEV (reference sequence). V was cut by 2 bases and J by 1 base, with 15 bases left in between. The CDR3 totals 16 residues.